The clone carrying this T cell receptor (beta chain) was detected ten times or more. Its antigen is unidentified. The sample belongs to a study of T cells in Graves' hyperthyroidism and ophthalmopathy. Study information: Staff took peripheral blood when the initial diagnosis was made, before any treatment began.

General study points: Appearing also in blood were most of the thyroid clonotypes expanded above 0.001. The model forecast ophthalmopathy, anticipating it by a median about six months before onset.

Trimming left V 5 bases short and J 8 bases short, with 15 bases between. CDR1 is MGHRA, CDR2 YSYEKL, per germline. CDR3 length equals 13 residues. Authors of the study amplified TCR beta CDR3 regions from RNA transcripts. The study used the HTBI primer set for a first-round RT-PCR of the TCR CDR3. TCRdb re-called the multiplex PCR reads through MiXCR, storing one row per CDR3 protein. In the table there are 350,000 or so distinct CDR3 sequences, roughly 20% of which are singletons. Sequenced input: blood. The rearrangement uses TRBV4-1 and TRBJ1-2; TRBD1 is a possible D gene (5 bases). The sequence derives from a middle-aged woman with Graves' ophthalmopathy. CDR3 region: CASSIGEGSGYTF. DNA of the CDR3: TGCGCCAGCAGCATAGGGGAGGGTTCGGGCTACACCTTC.